Following are 8 T cell receptor beta chains from one sample sequenced in a study of cytomegalovirus exposure and HLA in healthy donors. Only in-frame clones appear in the TCRdb table, and some are missing; sequencing was by immunoSEQ multiplex PCR. The table shows under 100,000 clones, with around 96% occurring only once. The sample taken for sequencing was PBMCs. The receptors were sampled from a woman under 30 in good health and CMV-seronegative.

This rearrangement joins TRBV6-1 to TRBJ2-1; D perhaps matches TRBD2 (6 bases). Germline V CDR1 and CDR2: MNHNS, SASEGT. The CDR3 runs to 17 residues. The V and J ends lost 2 bases and 3 bases respectively, with 17 bases between them. CDR3 coding DNA: TGTGCCAGCAGTGAAAGGATATGGGCCGGGGGCTACAATGAGCAGTTCTTC. It translates to CASSERIWAGGYNEQFF.

This clone was seen only a few times. The V call is TRBV11-3, the J call TRBJ2-1, with 11 bases identical to TRBD2. The CDR3 runs to 15 residues. V trimming: 4 bases; J trimming: 4 bases; junction bases outside the gene matches: 3. Germline V gives CDR1 SGHNT, CDR2 YENEEA. CDR3 nucleotide sequence: TGTGCCAGCAGCTCCCGACTAGCGGGATACAATGAGCAGTTCTTC. Amino acid sequence: CASSSRLAGYNEQFF.

The V gene is TRBV19, the J gene TRBJ2-1, with 14 bases matching TRBD2. J lost 7 bases, V lost 5 bases, and 16 bases had no gene match. Germline CDR1 and CDR2: LNHDA and SQIVND (reference sequence). The CDR3 extends over 19 amino acids. The CDR3 here is CASSPRSGLAGEVRNEQFF. In nucleotides, the CDR3 is TGTGCCAGTAGTCCCCGTTCGGGACTAGCGGGAGAGGTGAGAAATGAGCAGTTCTTC.

This clone has just one count. The chain carries TRBV28 and TRBJ2-1; 8 bases align to TRBD1. The germline gives CDR1 MDHEN, CDR2 SYDVKM. The CDR3 consists of 13 residues. Trimming cost V 6 bases and J 10 bases; bases outside gene matches: 8. The CDR3 is CASRQGAQAEQFF. CDR3 sequence (DNA): TGTGCCAGCAGGCAGGGGGCCCAAGCGGAGCAGTTCTTC.

This clone was detected only once. V and J are TRBV13 and TRBJ1-2; 7 bases match TRBD1. CDR1 and CDR2 (germline): PRHDT, FYEKMQ (reference sequence). The length of the CDR3 is 12 residues. V lost 8 bases and J lost 6; bases outside the gene matches: 6. The CDR3 spells CASGAQGDGYTF. CDR3 nucleotides: TGTGCCAGCGGCGCCCAGGGGGATGGCTACACCTTC.

The V gene is TRBV28, the J gene TRBJ1-5, with D maybe TRBD1 (5 bases). Germline V CDR1 and CDR2: MDHEN, SYDVKM. The CDR3 length is 13 residues. Trimming shortened V by 11 bases and J by 2 bases, and 13 bases separated the two germline ends. CDR3 bases: TGTGCCTACAAAGGGGAGGGCAATCAGCCCCAGCATTTT. It is translated as CAYKGEGNQPQHF.

The gene calls are TRBV30 and TRBJ2-5; 7 nucleotides line up with TRBD2. The CDR3 spans 15 residues. The trim removed 0 bases at V and 1 base at J, leaving 5 bases unmatched. CDR1 GTSNPN and CDR2 SVGIG come from the germline V gene (reference sequence). CDR3 nucleotides: TGTGCCTGGAGTGTACACGGGGGGACCCAAGAGACCCAGTACTTC. Amino acids: CAWSVHGGTQETQYF. Full variable domain (missing parts from reference TRBV30 and TRBJ2-5): SQTIHQWPATLVQPVGSPLSLECTVEGTSNPNLYWYRQAAGRGLQLLFYSVGIGQISSEVPQNLSASRPQDRQFILSSKKLLLSDSGFYLCAWSVHGGTQETQYFGPGTRLLVL.

The rearrangement links TRBV9 to TRBJ2-7; the match to TRBD2 covers 14 bases. V trimming: 3 bases; J trimming: 5 bases; junction bases outside the gene matches: 7. The CDR3 is 16 amino acids. Germline CDR1 reads SGDLS; CDR2 reads YYNGEE. The CDR3 here is CASSAHGTSGSNEQYF. The CDR3 DNA follows: TGTGCCAGCAGCGCCCACGGGACTAGCGGGAGTAACGAGCAGTACTTC.